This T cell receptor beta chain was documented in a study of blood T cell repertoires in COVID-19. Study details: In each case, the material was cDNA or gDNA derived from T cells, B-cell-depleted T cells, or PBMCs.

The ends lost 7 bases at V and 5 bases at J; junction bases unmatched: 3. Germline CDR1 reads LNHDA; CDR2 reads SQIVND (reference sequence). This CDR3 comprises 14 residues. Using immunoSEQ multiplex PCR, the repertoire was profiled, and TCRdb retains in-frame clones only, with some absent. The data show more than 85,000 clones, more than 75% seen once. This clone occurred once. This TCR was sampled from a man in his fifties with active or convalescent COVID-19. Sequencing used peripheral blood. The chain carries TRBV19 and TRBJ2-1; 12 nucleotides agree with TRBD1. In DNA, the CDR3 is TGTGCCAGTATGGGGACAGGGGGCGACAATGAGCAGTTCTTC. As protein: CASMGTGGDNEQFF.